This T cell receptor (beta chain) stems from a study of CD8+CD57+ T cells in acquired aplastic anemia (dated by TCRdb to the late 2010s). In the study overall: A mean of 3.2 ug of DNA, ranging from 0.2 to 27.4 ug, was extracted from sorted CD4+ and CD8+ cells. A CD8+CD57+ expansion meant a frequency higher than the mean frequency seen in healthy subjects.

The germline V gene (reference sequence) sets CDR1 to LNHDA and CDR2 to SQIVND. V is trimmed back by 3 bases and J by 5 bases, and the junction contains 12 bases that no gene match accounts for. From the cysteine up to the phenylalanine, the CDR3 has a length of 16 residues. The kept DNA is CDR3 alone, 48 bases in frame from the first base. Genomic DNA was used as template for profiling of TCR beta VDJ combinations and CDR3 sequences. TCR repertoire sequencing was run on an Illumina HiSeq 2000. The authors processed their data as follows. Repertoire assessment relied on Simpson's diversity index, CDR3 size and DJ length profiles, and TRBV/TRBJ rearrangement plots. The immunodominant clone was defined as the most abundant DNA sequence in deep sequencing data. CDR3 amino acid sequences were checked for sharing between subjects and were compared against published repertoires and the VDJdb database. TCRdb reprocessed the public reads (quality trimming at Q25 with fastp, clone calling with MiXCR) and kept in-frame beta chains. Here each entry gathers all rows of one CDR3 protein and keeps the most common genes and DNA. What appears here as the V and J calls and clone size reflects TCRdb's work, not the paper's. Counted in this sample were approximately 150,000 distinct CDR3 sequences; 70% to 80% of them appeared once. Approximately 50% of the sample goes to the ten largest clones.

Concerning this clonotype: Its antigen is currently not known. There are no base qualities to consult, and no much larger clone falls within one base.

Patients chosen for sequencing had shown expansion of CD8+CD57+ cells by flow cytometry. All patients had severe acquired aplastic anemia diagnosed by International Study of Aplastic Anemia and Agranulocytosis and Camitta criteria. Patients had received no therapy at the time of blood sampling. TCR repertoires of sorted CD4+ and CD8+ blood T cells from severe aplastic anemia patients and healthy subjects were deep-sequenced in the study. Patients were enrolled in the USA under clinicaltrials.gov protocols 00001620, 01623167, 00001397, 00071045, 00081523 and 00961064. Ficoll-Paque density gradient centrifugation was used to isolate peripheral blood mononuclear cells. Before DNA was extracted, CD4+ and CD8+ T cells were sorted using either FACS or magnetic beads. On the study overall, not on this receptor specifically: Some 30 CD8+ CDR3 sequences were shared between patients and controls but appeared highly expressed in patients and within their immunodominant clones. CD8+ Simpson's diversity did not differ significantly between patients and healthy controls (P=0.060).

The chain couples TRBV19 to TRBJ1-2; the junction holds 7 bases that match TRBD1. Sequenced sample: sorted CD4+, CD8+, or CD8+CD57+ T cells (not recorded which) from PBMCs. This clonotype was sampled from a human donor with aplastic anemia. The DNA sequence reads TGTGCCAGTAGTATCACCGGACAGGAACTACAGTATGGCTACACCTTC. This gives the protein CASSITGQELQYGYTF.